This T cell receptor (beta chain) was found in a study of T cell repertoires in cytomegalovirus infection. Study in general: CMV infection and matching HLA type were both indicated by public TCR beta signatures. Study-wide points: HLA-C-restricted TCR beta clonotypes specific for CMV led the ex vivo response.

Points on this clonotype: Its antigen is unidentified.

The germline gives CDR1 KGHSH, CDR2 LQKENI. V trimming: 3 bases; J trimming: 4 bases; junction bases outside the gene matches: 9. The length of the CDR3 is 17 residues. In TCRdb, the reads were re-called with MiXCR into one record per CDR3 protein. Of around 450,000 distinct CDR3 sequences listed, 31% are singletons. The sequence was collected from a human donor in good health (CMV status not recorded). Some clones in this sample may be carry-over from other donors' samples. The chain carries TRBV18 and TRBJ1-6, with 7 bases matching TRBD1. Sequencing input: PBMCs. CDR3: CASSPPPGTEYNSPLHF. The CDR3, as DNA: TGTGCCAGCTCACCTCCACCAGGGACAGAATATAATTCACCCCTCCACTTT.